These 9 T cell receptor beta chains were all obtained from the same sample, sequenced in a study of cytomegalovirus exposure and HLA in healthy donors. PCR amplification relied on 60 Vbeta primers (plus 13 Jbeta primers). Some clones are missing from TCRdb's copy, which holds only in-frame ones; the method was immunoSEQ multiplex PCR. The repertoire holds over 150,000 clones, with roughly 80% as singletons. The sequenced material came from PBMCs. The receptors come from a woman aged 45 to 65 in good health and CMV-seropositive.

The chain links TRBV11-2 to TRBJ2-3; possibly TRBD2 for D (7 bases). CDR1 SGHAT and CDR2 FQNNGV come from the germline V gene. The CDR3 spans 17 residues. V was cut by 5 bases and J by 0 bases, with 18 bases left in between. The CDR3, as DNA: TGTGCCAGCAGCCGACCAAGGGGGGGTGGAAGCACAGATACGCAGTATTTT. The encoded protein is CASSRPRGGGSTDTQYF.

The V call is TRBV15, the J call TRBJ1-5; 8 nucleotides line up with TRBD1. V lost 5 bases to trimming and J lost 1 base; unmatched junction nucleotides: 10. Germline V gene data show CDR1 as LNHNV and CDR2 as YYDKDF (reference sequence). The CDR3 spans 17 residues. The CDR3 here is CATSGTRTGKSNQPQHF. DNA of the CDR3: TGTGCCACCAGCGGAACCCGGACAGGGAAGAGCAATCAGCCCCAGCATTTT.

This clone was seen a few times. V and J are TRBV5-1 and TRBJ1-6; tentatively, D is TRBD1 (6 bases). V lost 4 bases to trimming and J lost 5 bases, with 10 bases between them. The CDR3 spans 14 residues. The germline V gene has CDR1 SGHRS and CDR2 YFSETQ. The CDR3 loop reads CASSRQANNSPLHF. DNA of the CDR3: TGCGCCAGCAGCCGACAGGCTAATAATTCACCCCTCCACTTT.

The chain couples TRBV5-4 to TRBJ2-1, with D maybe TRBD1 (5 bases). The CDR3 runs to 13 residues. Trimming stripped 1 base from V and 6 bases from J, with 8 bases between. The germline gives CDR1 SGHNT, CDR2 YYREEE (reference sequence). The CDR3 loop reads CASSLSRVNEQFF. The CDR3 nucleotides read TGTGCCAGCAGCTTGAGCAGGGTCAATGAGCAGTTCTTC.

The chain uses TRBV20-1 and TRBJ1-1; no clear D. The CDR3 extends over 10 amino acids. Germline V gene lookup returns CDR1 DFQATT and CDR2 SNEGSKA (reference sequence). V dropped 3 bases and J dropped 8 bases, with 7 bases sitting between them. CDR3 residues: CSASEAEAFF. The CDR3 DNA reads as TGCAGTGCTAGCGAAGCCGAAGCTTTCTTT.

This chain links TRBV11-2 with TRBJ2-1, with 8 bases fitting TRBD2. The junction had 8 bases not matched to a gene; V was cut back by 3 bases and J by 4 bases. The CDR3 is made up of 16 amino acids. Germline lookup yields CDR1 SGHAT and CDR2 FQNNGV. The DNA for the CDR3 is TGTGCCAGCAGCTTTAGCCACGGGACTAGATACAATGAGCAGTTCTTC. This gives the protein CASSFSHGTRYNEQFF. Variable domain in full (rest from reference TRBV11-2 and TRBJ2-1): EAGVAQSPRYKIIEKRQSVAFWCNPISGHATLYWYQQILGQGPKLLIQFQNNGVVDDSQLPKDRFSAERLKGVDSTLKIQPAKLEDSAVYLCASSFSHGTRYNEQFFGPGTRLTVL.

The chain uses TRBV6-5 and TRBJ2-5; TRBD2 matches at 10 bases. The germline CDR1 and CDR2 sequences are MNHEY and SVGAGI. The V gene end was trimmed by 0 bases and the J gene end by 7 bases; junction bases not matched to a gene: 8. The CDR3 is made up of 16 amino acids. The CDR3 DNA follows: TGTGCCAGCAGTTACTCGAGCCTAGCGGGAGTGGTGACCCAGTACTTC. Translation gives CASSYSSLAGVVTQYF.

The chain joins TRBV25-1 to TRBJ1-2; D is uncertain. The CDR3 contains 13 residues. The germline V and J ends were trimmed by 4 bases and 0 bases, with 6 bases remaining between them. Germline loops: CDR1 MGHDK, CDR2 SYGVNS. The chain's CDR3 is CASSVGANYGYTF. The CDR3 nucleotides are TGTGCCAGCAGTGTTGGAGCTAACTATGGCTACACCTTC.

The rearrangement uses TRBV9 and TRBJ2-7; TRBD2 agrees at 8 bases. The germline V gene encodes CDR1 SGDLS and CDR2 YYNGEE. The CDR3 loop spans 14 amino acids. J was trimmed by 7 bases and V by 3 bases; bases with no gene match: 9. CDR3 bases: TGTGCCAGCAGCGCCCCAGCGGGGGCGGAGGAGCAGTACTTC. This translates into CASSAPAGAEEQYF. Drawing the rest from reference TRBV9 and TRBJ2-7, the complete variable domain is DSGVTQTPKHLITATGQRVTLRCSPRSGDLSVYWYQQSLDQGLQFLIQYYNGEERAKGNILERFSAQQFPDLHSELNLSSLELGDSALYFCASSAPAGAEEQYFGPGTRLTVT.